A selection of T cell receptor beta chains follows, all from one sample in a study of blood T cell repertoires in COVID-19. Only in-frame clones appear in the TCRdb table, and some are missing; sequencing was by immunoSEQ multiplex PCR. There are 300,000 to 400,000 clones in the sample; around 87% occur only once, and more than 0.9% lies in the top ten. Sequenced sample: PBMCs or T cells enriched from blood (not recorded which). Receptors were obtained from a woman aged 25 to 39 with acute COVID-19. Each CDR3 is given without its conserved first and last residue. Each record gives: J gene, V gene, D gene, CDR3 protein. The D gene is left open where the match is weak.

TRBJ1-3,TRBV6-5,NA,ASSLLDSSGNTIY
TRBJ2-3,TRBV11-1,NA,ASSGSLAASMNTQY
TRBJ1-2,TRBV20-1,TRBD1,SAADREGYT
TRBJ2-1,TRBV6-2/TRBV6-3,TRBD2,ASSPGLVGLGEQF
TRBJ1-2,TRBV20-1,TRBD1,SAEGAGGYT
TRBJ1-2,TRBV7-2,NA,ASTLRSSYGYT
TRBJ1-1,TRBV7-3,NA,ASSLQRVENTEAF
TRBJ2-1,TRBV29-1,TRBD1,SVEGTGVNFEQF
TRBJ2-1,TRBV7-2,NA,ASSLAPGLENEQF
TRBJ2-7,TRBV5-6,NA,ASSLGRDYEQY
TRBJ1-1,TRBV3-1/TRBV3-2,TRBD1,ASSQATGVTEAF
TRBJ2-7,TRBV7-7,TRBD1,ASSSGQGGDYEQY
TRBJ1-2,TRBV7-2,NA,ASSDRRQNYGYT
TRBJ2-5,TRBV11-1,TRBD1,ASSNRGGETQY
TRBJ2-1,TRBV5-1,NA,ASSLIGHLPEF
TRBJ2-7,TRBV6-1,NA,ASSEGGGGYPYEQY
TRBJ1-3,TRBV5-1,TRBD1,ASSLDGQAFSGNTIY
TRBJ1-1,TRBV5-8,NA,ASSLVGGQGTEAF
TRBJ1-4,TRBV13,TRBD1,ASTLRVRDSVNEKLF
TRBJ2-3,TRBV5-1,TRBD2,ASSLVSGGALGTQY
TRBJ1-2,TRBV4-1,NA,ASSQESDRLNYGYT
TRBJ2-3,TRBV3-1/TRBV3-2,NA,ASSPGHSITGDTQY
TRBJ2-1,TRBV27,TRBD2,ASSFRGGSYNEQF
TRBJ1-5,TRBV10-2,TRBD1,ASSESGTGLSNQPQH
TRBJ1-5,TRBV15,NA,ATSREGGVNQPQH
TRBJ2-6,TRBV28,NA,ASSPSPGASGANVLT
TRBJ1-1,TRBV6-5,TRBD1,ASSPTGGTNTEAF
TRBJ1-6,TRBV5-1,TRBD1,ASSFSGTAGDSFH
TRBJ2-5,TRBV5-1,TRBD2,ASSLAGAGAPQETQY